This T cell receptor beta chain emerged from a study of blood T cells in healthy people across ages. Germline-derived CDR1 and CDR2 are MNHEY and SMNVEV (reference sequence). This CDR3 is 16 amino acids long. The V and J ends lost 7 bases and 4 bases, in that order; junction bases with no gene match: 12. This clonotype was counted a few times. Next came a second PCR, run for 7 to 11 cycles, which used a sample-barcoded 5' primer along with a J-beta primer mix. MiXCR was run by TCRdb on the 5' RACE reads, yielding one entry per CDR3 protein. The sample yields over 950,000 distinct CDR3 sequences, under 40% seen once. The study recruited healthy Caucasian donors from Russia who were aged roughly 6 to 95. Each of the donors had ten milliliters of peripheral blood drawn into EDTA-treated Vacutainer tubes. Isolating PBMCs gave at least 6 million of these cells per sample.

The sequencing sample was made of blood. The chain uses TRBV27 and TRBJ2-1, with 8 bases identical to TRBD1. This sequence originates from a man aged 18-30 years in good health. The CDR3 nucleotides read TGTGCCAGCACCCCCACCACCGGGACAGGATACAATGAGCAGTTCTTC. This codes for CASTPTTGTGYNEQFF.